This entry features one T cell receptor (beta chain) sequence. Its antigen remains unknown. TCR beta from blood CD8+ and CD4+ T cells was sequenced. The sample is drawn from a study of CD8 T cells in Susac syndrome. Points from the study as a whole: That the number of individuals in its TCR sequencing and HLA analysis was relatively small was acknowledged by the study.

Random hexamers primed reverse transcription of about 0.5 to 1 ug RNA. TCRdb itself ran the immunoSEQ multiplex PCR reads through MiXCR, one entry per CDR3 protein. The table shows hundreds of thousands of distinct CDR3 sequences, with about 93% occurring only once. The sample was CD4+ T cells from PBMCs. The TCR was taken from a human donor with multiple sclerosis.

As DNA, the CDR3 is TGTGCCAGCAGCTTATGGCCCGGCCTGGAGACCGGGGAGCTGTTTTTT. This codes for CASSLWPGLETGELFF. V is TRBV5-6 and J is TRBJ2-2; D unclear. Trimming stripped 2 bases from V and 5 bases from J, with 16 bases between. CDR3 length equals 16 residues. Germline assignment: CDR1 SGHDT and CDR2 YYEEEE. Combining the CDR3 with reference TRBV5-6 and TRBJ2-2 gives the whole variable domain DAGVTQSPTHLIKTRGQQVTLRCSPKSGHDTVSWYQQALGQGPQFIFQYYEEEERQRGNFPDRFSGHQFPNYSSELNVNALLLGDSALYLCASSLWPGLETGELFFGEGSRLTVL.